This T cell receptor beta chain is from a study of multiple sclerosis patients with progressive multifocal leukoencephalopathy. Findings and caveats of the study: The findings' link to JC virus versus immunocompromise remained uncertain. In most PML patients, TRB repertoires appeared less diverse by entropy.

There are 16 residues in the CDR3. Trimming left V 4 bases short and J 1 base short, with 15 bases between. Germline V gives CDR1 SGDLS, CDR2 YYNGEE. About this clone: Antigen specificity is unknown.

Here immunoSEQ multiplex PCR was the method, and the copy in TCRdb shows in-frame clones only, minus some. The repertoire holds over 20,000 clones, with approximately 90% as singletons. The time point denotes: approximately 12 months of natalizumab therapy. The chain links TRBV9 to TRBJ2-1; D may correspond to TRBD1 or TRBD2 (5 bases each). The specimen comprised PBMCs, sampled from a patient treated with natalizumab. The TCR was taken from a man aged 25 to 40 with multiple sclerosis. The CDR3 nucleotides read TGTGCCAGCAGCCGTGGGGGAGCGGTGTCCTACAATGAGCAGTTCTTC. It encodes CASSRGGAVSYNEQFF.